This TCR beta chain was sequenced during a study of T cell responses to AZD1222 COVID-19 vaccine. Study background: Doses given second, at about 4 or about 12 weeks, were pooled.

This table comes from immunoSEQ multiplex PCR, and its TCRdb copy is limited to in-frame clones, with some not included. The sample contains 250,000 or so clones, 90% to 95% of which appear only once. The V gene end was trimmed by 5 bases and the J gene end by 3 bases; junction bases not matched to a gene: 12. The length of the CDR3 is 16 residues. Germline V lookup: CDR1 MDHEN, CDR2 SYDVKM. Study-wide results and caveats: Baseline seropositivity occurred in only a handful of AZD1222 recipients. Spike-specific TCR depth and breadth grew after two AZD1222 doses. Donors were largely white British and mainly female; clonal diversity was possibly underestimated.

Points on this clone: Its antigen is not identified.

The chain combines TRBV28 with TRBJ1-2, with 7 bases fitting TRBD1. The clonotype was recovered from an adult in good health. This specimen was peripheral blood, taken on day 0 of AZD1222 vaccination. CDR3 DNA: TGTGCCAGCAGTCAAGGGGGCGTTGAACTCTACTATGGCTACACCTTC. It codes for CASSQGGVELYYGYTF.